The sequence of this T cell receptor beta chain was determined in a study of shared clonotypes between healthy human individuals. Whole-study results and caveats: Researchers found naive subsets generally carried larger estimated richness than memory subsets.

This clone has only one observation. Its cognate antigen is unknown. The assay was immunoSEQ multiplex PCR, and TCRdb's table has in-frame clones only and misses some. The data show some 1,100,000 clones, with 75% to 85% seen just once and approximately 0.56% held by the top ten. The junction had 9 bases not matched to a gene; V was cut back by 5 bases and J by 0 bases. CDR3 length: 17 amino acids. Germline-derived CDR1 and CDR2 are SGHAT and FQNNGV. The sequenced sample was memory CD4+ T cells from PBMCs. The subset: CD45RA-negative fraction. The TCR sequence derives from a man younger than 30 in good health. Some clones in this sample may be carry-over from other donors' samples. The chain links TRBV11-2 to TRBJ2-2, with TRBD1 matching 7 bases. The CDR3 loop is CASSLTRDSSNTGELFF. CDR3 nucleotide sequence: TGTGCCAGCAGCCTGACTCGGGACAGTTCGAACACCGGGGAGCTGTTTTTT.